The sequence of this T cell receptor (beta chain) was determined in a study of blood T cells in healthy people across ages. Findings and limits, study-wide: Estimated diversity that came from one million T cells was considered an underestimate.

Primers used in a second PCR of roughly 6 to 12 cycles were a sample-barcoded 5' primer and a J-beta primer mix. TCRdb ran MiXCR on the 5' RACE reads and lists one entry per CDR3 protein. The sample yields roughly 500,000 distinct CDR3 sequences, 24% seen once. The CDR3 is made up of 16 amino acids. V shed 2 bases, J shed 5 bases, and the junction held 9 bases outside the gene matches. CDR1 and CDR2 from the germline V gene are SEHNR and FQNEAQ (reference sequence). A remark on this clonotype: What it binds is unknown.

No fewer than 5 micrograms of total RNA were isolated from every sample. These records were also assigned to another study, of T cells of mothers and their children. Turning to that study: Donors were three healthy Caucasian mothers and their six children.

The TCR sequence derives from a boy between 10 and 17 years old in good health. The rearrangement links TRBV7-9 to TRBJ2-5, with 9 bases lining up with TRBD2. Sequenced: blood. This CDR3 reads CASSLWGSGSLETQYF. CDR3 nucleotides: TGTGCCAGCAGCTTATGGGGTAGCGGGAGTTTGGAGACCCAGTACTTC.